A selection of T cell receptor beta chains follows, all from one sample in a study of neoadjuvant anti-PD-1 for oral cavity cancer. Profiled with immunoSEQ multiplex PCR; TCRdb holds only in-frame clones, not every one. The table records about 9,500 clones, around 68% of them present only once. Material: PBMCs, obtained after nivolumab (anti-PD-1) treatment. These receptors all stem from a person aged 35-79 years with oral cavity squamous cell carcinoma. Both conserved end residues are part of each CDR3. The D gene is left open where the match is weak. Clone size, where shown, is once, few, many, or a class for clones that have expanded.

V gene	D gene	J gene	clone size	CDR3 DNA	CDR3 protein
TRBV28	TRBD1	TRBJ1-2	-	TGTGCCAGCAGTTCAGGGGGCGCCGGGTATGACTACACCTTC	CASSSGGAGYDYTF
TRBV7-9	-	TRBJ2-3	-	TGTGCCAGCAGCCCGGACAGCACAGATACGCAGTATTTT	CASSPDSTDTQYF
TRBV4-1	-	TRBJ2-3	few	TGCGCCAGCAGCCAAGTTATGTCAGTCTCTAGCACAGATACGCAGTATTTT	CASSQVMSVSSTDTQYF
TRBV19	-	TRBJ1-1	few	TGTGCCACCTCGCGGAGTTACACTGAAGCTTTCTTT	CATSRSYTEAFF
TRBV5-4	-	TRBJ2-3	-	TGTGCCAGCAATACGCTTGGGGGCCGCACAGATACGCAGTATTTT	CASNTLGGRTDTQYF
TRBV11-3	TRBD1	TRBJ2-7	-	TGTGCCAGCAGGTCTTCTGGGACAGGGGGATGCTACGAGCAGTACTTC	CASRSSGTGGCYEQYF
TRBV4-2	TRBD2	TRBJ2-5	-	TGTGCCAGCAGCCAAGAAAGAGGGCTAGCGGGAGGATTACAAAGTGGGGAGACCCAGTACTTC	CASSQERGLAGGLQSGETQYF
TRBV14	-	TRBJ2-6	-	TGTGCCAGCAGCCAAGTCGCATCCACCTTAAGCTCTGGGGCCAACGTCCTGACTTTC	CASSQVASTLSSGANVLTF
TRBV14	-	TRBJ1-3	-	TGTGCCAGCAGCTTACAACACAGGGTCGGAAACACCATATATTTT	CASSLQHRVGNTIYF
TRBV21-1	-	TRBJ1-1	-	TGTGCCAGCAGCAAAGGTCCCGGGCGTAACACTGAAGCTTTCTTT	CASSKGPGRNTEAFF
TRBV27	-	TRBJ2-3	few	TGTGCCAGCAGTTTTATCATGGGCACAGATACGCAGTATTTT	CASSFIMGTDTQYF
TRBV7-2	TRBD1	TRBJ1-1	-	TGTGCCAGCAGCCCCGGACAGGCAAAGAACACTGAAGCTTTCTTT	CASSPGQAKNTEAFF
TRBV12-5	-	TRBJ1-2	-	TGTGCTAGTTCCGAGGGTTATGGCTACACCTTC	CASSEGYGYTF
TRBV6-1	-	TRBJ1-6	-	TGTGCCAGCAGTGAAGACAACAGGGAATCACCCCTCCACTTT	CASSEDNRESPLHF
TRBV7-9	-	TRBJ2-1	-	TGTGCCAGCAGCTCTAGTGGTCAGGGGTTCAATGAGCAGTTCTTC	CASSSSGQGFNEQFF
TRBV27	-	TRBJ1-1	once	TGTGCCAGCAGTCCGCGGGGGAGGTCCCGTGAAGCTTTCTTT	CASSPRGRSREAFF
TRBV6-5	TRBD1	TRBJ2-5	-	TGTGCCAGCAAAAAGGGGGCAGGGCAAGAGACCCAGTACTTC	CASKKGAGQETQYF
TRBV5-6	-	TRBJ1-1	-	TGTGCCAGCAGCGGCTGGGCGAACACTGAAGCTTTCTTT	CASSGWANTEAFF
TRBV12-5	-	TRBJ1-2	-	TGTGCTAGTGGTTTGGTACCAGGTCGCGTCGGAACTAACTATGGCTACACCTTC	CASGLVPGRVGTNYGYTF
TRBV10-2	-	TRBJ1-1	-	TGCGCCAGCAGGGTGGACCCGAACACTGAAGCTTTCTTT	CASRVDPNTEAFF
TRBV7-2	TRBD2	TRBJ2-1	-	TGTGCCAGCAGCCGAAGGCGGGTGACTAGCGGGGGGGCTAATGAGCAGTTCTTC	CASSRRRVTSGGANEQFF
TRBV30	-	TRBJ1-1	-	TGTGCCTGGAGTCGGGAGGCTGAAGCTTTCTTT	CAWSREAEAFF
TRBV7-8	TRBD1	TRBJ2-2	-	TGTGCCAGCAGCTTTCAAGGACAGGGCACCACCGGGGAGCTGTTTTTT	CASSFQGQGTTGELFF
TRBV2	TRBD1	TRBJ1-5	few	TGTGCCACCTCCGGGACAGCCGTTCAGCCCCAGCATTTT	CATSGTAVQPQHF
TRBV7-9	-	TRBJ2-7	-	TGTGCCAGCAGCCGGACAGACTACGAGCAGTACTTC	CASSRTDYEQYF
TRBV5-5	-	TRBJ2-7	-	TGTGCCAGCAGCTTGTACCGAAGCTCCTACGAGCAGTACTTC	CASSLYRSSYEQYF
TRBV4-1	-	TRBJ2-3	once	TGCGCCAGCAGCCAAATGAGCGAGCGTCGAACAGATACGCAGTATTTT	CASSQMSERRTDTQYF